The source of this T cell receptor beta chain is a study of shared clonotypes between healthy human individuals. Using immunoSEQ multiplex PCR, the repertoire was profiled, and TCRdb retains in-frame clones only, with some absent. The table lists about 2 million clones, around 95% of them singletons. Per germline, CDR1 SEHNR and CDR2 FQNEAQ (reference sequence). The V end was cut by 4 bases, the J end by 10 bases, with 14 bases between. The CDR3 covers 13 residues. The sequenced material came from naive CD4+ T cells sorted from blood. The subset: CD45RA+ positively selected. The clonotype originates from a man between 18 and 29 years old in good health. The chain joins TRBV7-9 to TRBJ2-1; D is possibly TRBD2 (7 bases). The CDR3 here is CASSSLGGTEQFF. As DNA, the CDR3 is TGTGCCAGCAGCTCTTTGGGGGGGACAGAGCAGTTCTTC.